This TCR beta chain was sequenced in a study of blood T cell repertoires in COVID-19. Study context: Acute and convalescent COVID-19 samples came from the United States, Italy and Spain.

The germline V gene encodes CDR1 LGHDT and CDR2 YNNKEL (reference sequence). V was cut by 1 base and J by 2 bases, with 12 bases left in between. This CDR3 comprises 15 residues. This clone was observed a handful of times. Profiled with immunoSEQ multiplex PCR; TCRdb holds only in-frame clones, not every one. The table includes more than 200,000 clones, around 84% detected once. V gene TRBV3-1 (or the pseudogene TRBV3-2) combines with J gene TRBJ2-7, with D possibly being TRBD2 (6 bases). This receptor was identified in a woman aged 80 or older with COVID-19, enrolled during active disease. The specimen was peripheral blood. CDR3: CASSQGEVGTYEQYF. CDR3 DNA: TGTGCCAGCAGCCAAGGGGAGGTAGGGACCTACGAGCAGTACTTC.